These 21 T cell receptor beta chains were all obtained from the same sample, sequenced in a study of cytomegalovirus exposure and HLA in healthy donors. The PCR was carried out with 60 Vbeta primers and 13 Jbeta primers. The repertoire was sequenced with immunoSEQ multiplex PCR; TCRdb's copy has only in-frame clones and lacks some. The table lists 110,000 or so clones, more than 65% of them singletons. Sequencing input: PBMCs. These receptors came from a man aged 35 to 55 in good health and CMV-seropositive.

This chain joins TRBV7-9 and TRBJ2-1; 8 bases match TRBD1. The CDR3 sequence is 15 residues long. CDR1 SEHNR and CDR2 FQNEAQ come from the germline V gene (reference sequence). The ends lost 11 bases at V and 5 bases at J; junction bases unmatched: 14. The CDR3: CAGSRRGTGNNEQFF. CDR3 sequence (DNA): TGTGCCGGCTCACGGAGAGGGACAGGAAACAATGAGCAGTTCTTC. The full variable domain, rest sourced from reference TRBV7-9 and TRBJ2-1, is DTGVSQNPRHKITKRGQNVTFRCDPISEHNRLYWYRQTLGQGPEFLTYFQNEAQLEKSRLLSDRFSAERPKGSFSTLEIQRTEQGDSAMYLCAGSRRGTGNNEQFFGPGTRLTVL.

Turning to this clone: One junction end disagrees with the germline gene, perhaps due to a read error. This chain joins TRBV5-4 and TRBJ2-1; 8 bases match TRBD2. The germline V gene encodes CDR1 SGHNT and CDR2 YYREEE (reference sequence). This CDR3 has 18 residues. This CDR3 reads CASSSGRAGASSYNGQFF. DNA for the CDR3: TGTGCCAGCAGCTCGGGAAGAGCGGGGGCTAGCTCCTACAATGGGCAGTTCTTC. The full variable domain, rest sourced from reference TRBV5-4 and TRBJ2-1, is ETGVTQSPTHLIKTRGQQVTLRCSSQSGHNTVSWYQQALGQGPQFIFQYYREEENGRGNFPPRFSGLQFPNYSSELNVNALELDDSALYLCASSSGRAGASSYNGQFFGPGTRLTVL.

This rearrangement joins TRBV4-1 to TRBJ2-2; the match to TRBD1 covers 9 bases. Germline V gives CDR1 MGHRA, CDR2 YSYEKL. J gave up 4 bases and V 2 bases, and 5 bases lay outside the gene matches. The CDR3 contains 16 residues. The CDR3 DNA follows: TGCGCCAGCAGCCAACTAGGGACAGGGTTCACCGGGGAGCTGTTTTTT. It yields the protein CASSQLGTGFTGELFF.

The chain couples TRBV6-4 to TRBJ2-5, with TRBD1 matching over 7 bases. Losses at the gene ends were 4 bases for V and 4 bases for J; bases not matched to a gene: 9. The germline gives CDR1 MRHNA, CDR2 SNTAGT. This CDR3 is built from 15 residues. The CDR3 region is CASSADRVGRETQYF. The CDR3 nucleotides read TGTGCCAGCAGTGCCGACAGGGTGGGTAGAGAGACCCAGTACTTC.

The chain couples TRBV5-1 to TRBJ2-7, with TRBD1 identical over 9 bases. This CDR3 is built from 15 residues. The J segment lost 5 bases and the V segment lost 4 bases, leaving 10 bases of the junction unmatched. Germline loops: CDR1 SGHRS, CDR2 YFSETQ. The CDR3 nucleotides read TGCGCCAGCAGCCCGGCTGGGGACAGGGACCACGAGCAGTACTTC. This encodes CASSPAGDRDHEQYF.

The chain uses TRBV2 and TRBJ1-2, with D unclear. The CDR3 spans 13 residues. In germline, CDR1 is SNHLY, CDR2 FYNNEI. Trimming removed 6 bases at V and 0 bases at J, with 8 bases between. CDR3 sequence (DNA): TGTGCCAGCAGCCTACGAACTAACTATGGCTACACCTTC. Translation gives CASSLRTNYGYTF.

V and J are TRBV5-1 and TRBJ2-3; no definite D call. This CDR3 has 14 amino acids. Germline V gene data show CDR1 as SGHRS and CDR2 as YFSETQ. Trimming shortened V by 0 bases and J by 4 bases, and 9 bases separated the two germline ends. The CDR3 here is CASSLAAGSDTQYF. In DNA form, the CDR3 reads TGCGCCAGCAGCTTGGCCGCAGGCTCAGATACGCAGTATTTT. Together with reference TRBV5-1 and TRBJ2-3, the CDR3 gives the full variable domain: KAGVTQTPRYLIKTRGQQVTLSCSPISGHRSVSWYQQTPGQGLQFLFEYFSETQRNKGNFPGRFSGRQFSNSRSEMNVSTLELGDSALYLCASSLAAGSDTQYFGPGTRLTVL.

The count of this clone is one. This chain joins TRBV13 and TRBJ2-7, with TRBD1 matching over 7 bases. The CDR3 runs 14 residues. The germline CDR1 and CDR2 sequences are PRHDT and FYEKMQ (reference sequence). V lost 2 bases, J lost 2 bases, and 3 bases stayed unmatched. The CDR3 is CASSLKGATYEQYF. CDR3 nucleotide sequence: TGTGCCAGCAGCTTAAAGGGGGCGACCTACGAGCAGTACTTC. Based on the CDR3 plus reference TRBV13 and TRBJ2-7, the full variable domain is AAGVIQSPRHLIKEKRETATLKCYPIPRHDTVYWYQQGPGQDPQFLISFYEKMQSDKGSIPDRFSAQQFSDYHSELNMSSLELGDSALYFCASSLKGATYEQYFGPGTRLTVT.

V usage is TRBV7-9 and J usage is TRBJ2-3; D possibly corresponds to TRBD1 (5 bases). Germline V lookup: CDR1 SEHNR, CDR2 FQNEAQ (reference sequence). The CDR3 extends over 16 amino acids. The V end lost 4 bases, the J end lost 2 bases, and 16 bases lay between the germline ends. CDR3 nucleotide sequence: TGTGCCAGCAGCTCACCCCAGGGTTATTACACAGATACGCAGTATTTT. Translating gives CASSSPQGYYTDTQYF.

The chain employs TRBV7-8 and TRBJ1-6; possibly TRBD1 for D (5 bases). Germline V gives CDR1 SGHVS, CDR2 FQNEAQ. V was shortened by 2 bases and J by 7 bases, with 15 bases between the two germline ends. This CDR3 spans 16 amino acids. CDR3 region: CASSLKQGQLNSPLHF. DNA for the CDR3: TGTGCCAGCAGCTTAAAGCAGGGCCAGTTGAATTCACCCCTCCACTTT.

CDR3 sequence reads: CASSPTLDSRYEQYF. The CDR3 DNA is TGTGCCAGCTCACCGACTCTGGACAGCAGATACGAGCAGTACTTC. The chain links TRBV18 to TRBJ2-7, with a tentative D call TRBD1 (6 bases). Trimming cost V 3 bases and J 4 bases, with 16 bases left between them. This CDR3 comprises 15 residues. The germline V gene has CDR1 KGHSH and CDR2 LQKENI.

J is TRBJ2-1 and V is TRBV7-9; the D gene is possibly TRBD1 (5 bases). V was pared by 1 base and J by 7 bases, with 14 bases between. The CDR3 is 15 residues long. The germline CDR1 and CDR2 sequences are SEHNR and FQNEAQ (reference sequence). CDR3 sequence (DNA): TGTGCCAGCAGCTTAGTGGGCAGGGCAGAGAATGAGCAGTTCTTC. Translated, it gives CASSLVGRAENEQFF.

This clone showed up just a few times. The chain joins TRBV6-1 to TRBJ1-5; possible D gene TRBD1, 5 bases. V was shortened by 1 base and J by 7 bases, with 11 bases between the two germline ends. CDR1 MNHNS and CDR2 SASEGT come from the germline V gene. The CDR3 has 14 residues. CDR3 coding DNA: TGTGCCAGCAGTGAAGGGGGGGGGAACCAGCCCCAGCATTTT. It translates to CASSEGGGNQPQHF.

This clone was observed a handful of times. V is TRBV7-2 and J is TRBJ1-1; TRBD1 matches 7 bases. The V gene end was trimmed by 5 bases and the J gene end by 4 bases; junction bases not matched to a gene: 10. The V gene's germline CDR1 is SGHTA and CDR2 FQGNSA. This CDR3 spans 15 amino acids. The CDR3 DNA reads TGTGCCAGCAGCCGTCCGGACAGGCGCGTCACTGAAGCTTTCTTT. Translating it yields CASSRPDRRVTEAFF.

This chain connects TRBV30 to TRBJ1-6; TRBD1 aligns across 7 bases. Germline V gives CDR1 GTSNPN, CDR2 SVGIG (reference sequence). Trimming cost V 2 bases and J 8 bases; bases outside gene matches: 15. The CDR3 extends over 17 amino acids. Written as DNA, the CDR3 is TGTGCCTGGAGTTGGGCTCGGACAGGTTGGAGTGATTCACCCCTCCACTTT. Protein product: CAWSWARTGWSDSPLHF.

This chain uses TRBV5-8 with TRBJ1-2, with D perhaps matching TRBD1 (5 bases). Trimming shortened V by 3 bases and J by 6 bases, and 21 bases separated the two germline ends. The CDR3 has 16 amino acids. Germline loops: CDR1 SGHTS, CDR2 YDEGEE. CDR3 sequence: CASSSRPGQGRHGYTF. The DNA for the CDR3 is TGTGCCAGCAGCTCTAGGCCTGGGCAGGGTCGTCATGGCTACACCTTC. Full variable domain (missing parts from reference TRBV5-8 and TRBJ1-2): EAGVTQSPTHLIKTRGQQATLRCSPISGHTSVYWYQQALGLGLQFLLWYDEGEERNRGNFPPRFSGRQFPNYSSELNVNALELEDSALYLCASSSRPGQGRHGYTFGSGTRLTVV.

The chain combines TRBV7-9 with TRBJ2-2, with 7 bases matching TRBD2. The germline gives CDR1 SEHNR, CDR2 FQNEAQ (reference sequence). The ends lost 4 bases at V and 1 base at J; junction bases unmatched: 6. CDR3 length equals 16 residues. CDR3 region: CASSSGVAGNTGELFF. CDR3 DNA sequence: TGTGCCAGCAGCTCGGGGGTAGCGGGGAACACCGGGGAGCTGTTTTTT.

The chain employs TRBV9 and TRBJ1-4; tentatively, D is TRBD1 (5 bases). Deletions cut 4 bases from V and 7 bases from J, with 17 bases between. Germline CDR1 is SGDLS and CDR2 is YYNGEE. The CDR3 runs 15 residues. The CDR3 DNA reads TGTGCCAGCAGCCCGGGCGGGGCGCGTGTTGAAAAACTGTTTTTT. It codes for CASSPGGARVEKLFF.

This sequence joins TRBV28 and TRBJ2-1; possibly TRBD2 for D (6 bases). Trimming took off 5 bases at V and 6 bases at J, with 11 bases between the two ends. Looked up from germline, CDR1 is MDHEN and CDR2 is SYDVKM. The CDR3 is made up of 13 amino acids. The CDR3 sequence: CASSPGTSNEQFF. The CDR3 DNA is TGTGCCAGCAGTCCCGGGACTTCCAATGAGCAGTTCTTC.

J is TRBJ2-7 and V is TRBV4-1; 7 bases align to TRBD1. Germline V gives CDR1 MGHRA, CDR2 YSYEKL. Trimming at V came to 4 bases and at J to 2 bases, leaving 8 bases not matched to a gene. This CDR3 is 15 amino acids long. Written as DNA, the CDR3 is TGCGCCAGCAGCCTCATAGCACAGGGGACCTACGAGCAGTACTTC. Translated, it gives CASSLIAQGTYEQYF.

The V and J genes are TRBV27 and TRBJ2-3; D is possibly TRBD2 (7 bases). The CDR3 runs 18 residues. Germline V gene data show CDR1 as MNHEY and CDR2 as SMNVEV (reference sequence). The V end was cut by 7 bases, the J end by 2 bases, with 25 bases between. In nucleotides, the CDR3 is TGTGCCAGCACCCTAAAACCCGGGGGGCCCCCGTTCACAGATACGCAGTATTTT. This sequence encodes CASTLKPGGPPFTDTQYF.